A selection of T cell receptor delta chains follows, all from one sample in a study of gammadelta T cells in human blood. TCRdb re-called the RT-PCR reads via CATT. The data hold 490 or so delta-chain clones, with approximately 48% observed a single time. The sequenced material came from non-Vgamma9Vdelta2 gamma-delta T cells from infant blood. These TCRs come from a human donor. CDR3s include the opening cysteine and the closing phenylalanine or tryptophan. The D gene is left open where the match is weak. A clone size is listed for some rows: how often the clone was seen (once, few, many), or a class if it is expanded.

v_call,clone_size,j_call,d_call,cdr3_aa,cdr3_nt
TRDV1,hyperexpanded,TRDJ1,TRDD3,CALLRFHPLLGDTAEGLIF,TGTGCTCTTCTCAGATTCCACCCTTTACTGGGGGATACGGCGGAGGGACTCATCTTT
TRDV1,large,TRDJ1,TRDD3,CALGELVHRPFLRLWGIWGITDKLIF,TGTGCTCTTGGGGAACTAGTACACCGTCCCTTCCTTCGTTTGTGGGGGATATGGGGTATCACCGATAAACTCATCTTT
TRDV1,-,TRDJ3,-,CALGELPPGPYFSAWDTRQMFF,TGTGCTCTTGGGGAACTCCCCCCCGGCCCATACTTCAGTGCCTGGGACACCCGACAGATGTTTTTC
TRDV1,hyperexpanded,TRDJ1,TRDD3,CALGVQPFYWGTYTDKLIF,TGTGCTCTTGGGGTCCAGCCTTTTTACTGGGGGACGTACACCGATAAACTCATCTTT
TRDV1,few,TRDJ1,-,CALGEFPRSGGTYTDKLIF,TGTGCTCTTGGGGAGTTTCCTAGATCTGGGGGGACGTACACCGATAAACTCATCTTT
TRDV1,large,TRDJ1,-,CALGELGGLPTSMVWGIGYTDKLIF,TGTGCTCTTGGGGAACTAGGGGGACTTCCTACGTCTATGGTCTGGGGGATCGGGTACACCGATAAACTCATCTTT
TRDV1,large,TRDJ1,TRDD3,CALGELLGGYEGPFNTDKLIF,TGTGCTCTTGGGGAACTCCTAGGGGGATACGAAGGGCCATTCAACACCGATAAACTCATCTTT
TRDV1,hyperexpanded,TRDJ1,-,CALGELAPVGVLPTTAKLIF,TGTGCTCTTGGGGAACTAGCGCCAGTTGGTGTTTTGCCTACTACAGCTAAACTCATCTTT
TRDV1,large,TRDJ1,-,CALGEGLGMPLTYTDKLIF,TGTGCTCTTGGGGAAGGGTTGGGCATGCCACTGACTTACACCGATAAACTCATCTTT
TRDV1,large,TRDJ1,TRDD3,CALGEPTLPFLLLYWGIRTTDKLIF,TGTGCTCTTGGGGAACCCACACTTCCTTTCCTACTACTGTACTGGGGGATACGGACCACCGATAAACTCATCTTT